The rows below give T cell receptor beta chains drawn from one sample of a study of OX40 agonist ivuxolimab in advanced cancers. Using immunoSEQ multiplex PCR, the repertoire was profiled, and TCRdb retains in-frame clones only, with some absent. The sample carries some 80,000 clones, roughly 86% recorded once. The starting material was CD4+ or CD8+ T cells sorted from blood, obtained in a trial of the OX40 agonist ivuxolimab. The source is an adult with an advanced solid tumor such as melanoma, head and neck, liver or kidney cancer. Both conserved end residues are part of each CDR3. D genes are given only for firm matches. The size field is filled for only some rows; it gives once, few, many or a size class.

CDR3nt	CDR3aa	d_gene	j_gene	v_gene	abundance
TGCAGCGGTTGGGACAGCCTTTTTGAAGCTTTCTTT	CSGWDSLFEAFF	TRBD1	TRBJ1-1	TRBV29-1	-
TGTGCCAGTAGGGGGGGGCCTAGGGATGAAGCTTTCTTT	CASRGGPRDEAFF	-	TRBJ1-1	TRBV19	-
TGTGCCAGCAGCCACACCCCCCGGGACGGGTATCAGCCCCAGCATTTT	CASSHTPRDGYQPQHF	-	TRBJ1-5	TRBV5-6	once
TGTGCCAGCAGTGAAGCACGACAGGGGTGGAACATTCAGTACTTC	CASSEARQGWNIQYF	TRBD1	TRBJ2-4	TRBV6-1	-
TGTGCCAGCAGCTTAGCGCTGGCTATTCAAGAGACCCAGTACTTC	CASSLALAIQETQYF	-	TRBJ2-5	TRBV7-8	-
TGTGCCAGTAGTATGGGCAGCTCCCACGATGGCTACACCTTC	CASSMGSSHDGYTF	-	TRBJ1-2	TRBV19	-
TGTGCCAGCCAGCCTTATGGGACGGCCGGGGAGCAGTACTTC	CASQPYGTAGEQYF	-	TRBJ2-7	TRBV10-3	-
TGTGCAAGTCGCCCACCGGGCAGTCGGCTTTCACCCCTCCACTTT	CASRPPGSRLSPLHF	-	TRBJ1-6	TRBV12-2	-
TGTGCCAGCAGTTACTCGCTCAGGAGGGCTAATGAAAAACTGTTTTTT	CASSYSLRRANEKLFF	-	TRBJ1-4	TRBV6-5	-
TGTGCCAGCAGTTTAAGGGGACTAGCGGGGTCCCGCTTCTCTACCTACAATGAGCAGTTCTTC	CASSLRGLAGSRFSTYNEQFF	TRBD2	TRBJ2-1	TRBV27	-
TGTGCCAGCTCAAACCTACAGGGGTCCTTCTGGGGCTACACCTTC	CASSNLQGSFWGYTF	TRBD1	TRBJ1-2	TRBV18	-
TGTGCCGAGAGACTGAGTGGGGACACTGAAGCTTTCTTT	CAERLSGDTEAFF	-	TRBJ1-1	TRBV6-6	-
TGTGCCACCAGCAGAGAGGGACTAGCGGGATACGCAGATACGCAGTATTTT	CATSREGLAGYADTQYF	TRBD2	TRBJ2-3	TRBV15	-
TGTGCCAGCAGTTTATCCGGAGGGATCTATGGCTACACCTTC	CASSLSGGIYGYTF	-	TRBJ1-2	TRBV28	-
TGTGCCAGCAGCCCCGGGGGCGCCCTCCAAGAGACCCAGTACTTC	CASSPGGALQETQYF	-	TRBJ2-5	TRBV11-3	-
TGTGCCAGCAGCCCCCAATACGAGCAGTACTTC	CASSPQYEQYF	-	TRBJ2-7	TRBV6-1	-
TGTGCCAGCAGCTTGGTGGGGACTAGGTATGGCTACACCTTC	CASSLVGTRYGYTF	-	TRBJ1-2	TRBV5-4	-
TGTGCCAGCAGTGAAGGCTGGGGAGTTGAGTACGAGCAGTACTTC	CASSEGWGVEYEQYF	-	TRBJ2-7	TRBV2	-
TGCGCCAGCAGCTGGGACCCCCTGGGACAGATTAATTCACCCCTCCACTTT	CASSWDPLGQINSPLHF	TRBD1	TRBJ1-6	TRBV5-1	-
TGTGCCAGCAGGGGGACACTTCTTAACTATGGCTACACCTTC	CASRGTLLNYGYTF	-	TRBJ1-2	TRBV2	-
TGTGCCATCGGTGGGGCCGAGTTGGGGCAGTACTTC	CAIGGAELGQYF	-	TRBJ2-7	TRBV28	-
TGTGCCAGCAGCCAAAGTATCCAGGGGGCGTCGAGCACTGAAGCTTTCTTT	CASSQSIQGASSTEAFF	TRBD1	TRBJ1-1	TRBV4-2	-
TGTGCCACCAGCAGAGGGTCGGGGGCGCTCACAGATACGCAGTATTTT	CATSRGSGALTDTQYF	-	TRBJ2-3	TRBV15	once
TGTGCCAGCAGTTGGACAGCTGGAAACACCATATATTTT	CASSWTAGNTIYF	-	TRBJ1-3	TRBV6-6	-
TGTGCCAGCTCGGTTGGGGCAGGGGGGTTCGTCCACTTT	CASSVGAGGFVHF	TRBD1	TRBJ1-6	TRBV6-6	once
TGTGCCAGCAGTGAGGTTTTCAGGGTGAACACTGAAGCTTTCTTT	CASSEVFRVNTEAFF	-	TRBJ1-1	TRBV2	-
TGTGCCACCCCGTTGCGGGACACCTTTGGTAAGCAGTACTTC	CATPLRDTFGKQYF	-	TRBJ2-7	TRBV19	once
TGTGCCAGCACCGTAGCGGGATCCTACAATGAGCAGTTCTTC	CASTVAGSYNEQFF	TRBD2	TRBJ2-1	TRBV27	-
TGTGCCAGCAGCCCACGGGTGACTAATCGTCAGCCCCAGCATTTT	CASSPRVTNRQPQHF	-	TRBJ1-5	TRBV7-8	-
TGCGCCAGCAGCGATTACACTGAAGCTTTCTTT	CASSDYTEAFF	-	TRBJ1-1	TRBV5-1	-
TGCGCCAGCAGCTTGGACAGAAACACTGAAGCTTTCTTT	CASSLDRNTEAFF	-	TRBJ1-1	TRBV5-1	-
TGTGCCAGCAGTACCCCGGGACTAGCGGACAATGAGCAGTTCTTC	CASSTPGLADNEQFF	TRBD2	TRBJ2-1	TRBV7-8	once